The 11 T cell receptor beta chains listed next were all sequenced from one sample in a study. The TRBV12-4/TRBJ1-2 clonotypes were amplified using barcode primers with ligated adaptors. TCRdb reprocessed the multiplex PCR reads via MiXCR and lists one record per CDR3 protein. The sample yields 700 to 1,000 distinct CDR3 sequences, approximately 6.3% seen once. The sorted Tregs were CD4+CD25+CD127-/low cells. Sequenced material: tumor-infiltrating Tregs sorted from the breast tumor. Receptors originate from a female donor with breast cancer.

This clonotype is medium-sized by share. The J gene is TRBJ1-2, the V gene TRBV12-3 or TRBV12-4, with 8 bases that match TRBD1. There are 13 residues in the CDR3. J lost 5 bases, V lost 5 bases, and 4 bases had no gene match. CDR3 DNA sequence: TGTGCCAGCAGTCCGCGACAGGGGTATGGCTACACCTTC. Its translation: CASSPRQGYGYTF.

This clonotype is categorized as medium-sized (0.01 to 0.1%). The rearrangement uses TRBV12-3 or TRBV12-4 and TRBJ1-2, with unresolved D. V lost 3 bases and J 7 bases, leaving 9 bases between the germline ends. The CDR3 loop spans 12 amino acids. The CDR3 loop reads CASSFPNGGYTF. The CDR3 DNA reads as TGTGCCAGCAGTTTTCCTAACGGTGGCTACACCTTC.

This clonotype is medium-sized (0.01 to 0.1%) in the sample. This chain uses TRBV12-3 or TRBV12-4 with TRBJ1-2; D is ambiguous. The CDR3 is 12 residues long. V was clipped by 5 bases and J by 5 bases, with 9 bases between them. CDR3 in DNA: TGTGCCAGCAGTGTTCGATCATATGGCTACACCTTC. Amino acid sequence: CASSVRSYGYTF.

The chain employs TRBV12-3 or TRBV12-4 and TRBJ1-2, with D possibly matching TRBD1 (5 bases). V lost 4 bases to trimming and J lost 0 bases, with 9 bases between them. The CDR3 runs 14 residues. The CDR3: CASSSGTPNYGYTF. CDR3 bases: TGTGCCAGCAGTTCCGGGACGCCTAACTATGGCTACACCTTC.

This clonotype counts as large. This chain links TRBV12-3 or TRBV12-4 with TRBJ1-2; TRBD1 might be the D (5 bases). CDR3 length: 14 residues. The V gene lost 6 bases and the J gene lost 2 bases, with 13 bases spanning the gap. CDR3 DNA: TGTGCCAGCAGGCCAAACAGGAGGAACTATGGCTACACCTTC. It is translated as CASRPNRRNYGYTF.

This clonotype is medium-sized (0.01 to 0.1%) in the sample. The rearrangement links TRBV12-3 or TRBV12-4 to TRBJ1-2; D not resolved. The CDR3 runs 14 residues. V was shortened by 5 bases and J by 6 bases, with 16 bases between the two germline ends. The CDR3, as DNA: TGTGCCAGCAGTAACGCAGAGGGTTGGGATGGCTACACCTTC. It is translated as CASSNAEGWDGYTF.

The sample holds many counts of this clonotype. J is TRBJ1-2 and V is TRBV12-3 or TRBV12-4; D unclear. CDR3 length equals 14 residues. V shed 3 bases and J shed 2 bases, with 10 bases lying between them. The CDR3 DNA sequence: TGTGCCAGCAGTTTCGAATCGGGAAACTATGGCTACACCTTC. Its translation: CASSFESGNYGYTF.

This clonotype counts as medium-sized (0.01 to 0.1%). The V gene is TRBV12-3 or TRBV12-4, the J gene TRBJ1-2; unclear D gene. The V and J ends lost 4 bases and 6 bases respectively, with 6 bases between them. The CDR3 is 11 residues long. DNA for the CDR3: TGTGCCAGCAGTTCATGGGATGGCTACACCTTC. Encoded protein: CASSSWDGYTF.

There are a few counts of this clonotype. The rearrangement joins TRBV12-3 or TRBV12-4 to TRBJ1-2, with 7 nucleotides matching TRBD1. Unmatched junction bases numbered 11, after V lost 8 bases and J lost 5 bases. CDR3 length: 14 amino acids. The CDR3 DNA follows: TGTGCCAGCGGTAGACAGGGCCCCTTGTATGGCTACACCTTC. Translation gives CASGRQGPLYGYTF.

The chain is built from TRBV12-3 or TRBV12-4 and TRBJ1-2, with D possibly TRBD1 on 5 matching bases. The CDR3 spans 14 residues. Trimming stripped 6 bases from V and 4 bases from J, with 15 bases between. This CDR3 is CASRDPTGGYGYTF. In DNA form, the CDR3 reads TGTGCCAGCAGAGACCCTACAGGAGGCTATGGCTACACCTTC.

This clonotype is classed as medium-sized. The rearrangement links TRBV12-3 or TRBV12-4 to TRBJ1-2, with a tentative D call TRBD1 (5 bases). V dropped 2 bases and J dropped 12 bases, with 10 bases sitting between them. This CDR3 is built from 11 residues. CDR3 loop: CASSLPGTNTF. Here the CDR3 DNA reads TGTGCCAGCAGTTTACCAGGGACGAACACCTTC.